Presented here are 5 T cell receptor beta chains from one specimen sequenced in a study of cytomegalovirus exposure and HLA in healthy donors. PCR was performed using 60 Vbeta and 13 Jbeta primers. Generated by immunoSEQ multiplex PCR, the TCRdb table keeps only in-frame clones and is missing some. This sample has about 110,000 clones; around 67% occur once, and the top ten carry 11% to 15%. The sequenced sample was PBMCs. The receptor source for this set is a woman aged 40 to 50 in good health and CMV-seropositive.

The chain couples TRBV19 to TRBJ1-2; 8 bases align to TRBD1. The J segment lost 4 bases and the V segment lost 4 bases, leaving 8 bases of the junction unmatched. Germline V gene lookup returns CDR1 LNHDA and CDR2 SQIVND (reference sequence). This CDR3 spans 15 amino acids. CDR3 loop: CASSSGTGGSYGYTF. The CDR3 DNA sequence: TGTGCCAGTAGTAGTGGGACAGGAGGCAGCTATGGCTACACCTTC. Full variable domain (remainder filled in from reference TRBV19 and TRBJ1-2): DGGITQSPKYLFRKEGQNVTLSCEQNLNHDAMYWYRQDPGQGLRLIYYSQIVNDFQKGDIAEGYSVSREKKESFPLTVTSAQKNPTAFYLCASSSGTGGSYGYTFGSGTRLTVV.

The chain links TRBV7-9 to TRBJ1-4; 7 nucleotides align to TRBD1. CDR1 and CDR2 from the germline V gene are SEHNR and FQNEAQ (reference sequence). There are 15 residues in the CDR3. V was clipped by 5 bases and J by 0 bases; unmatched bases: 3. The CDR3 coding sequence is TGTGCCAGCAGCCGACAGGGTGCAACTAATGAAAAACTGTTTTTT. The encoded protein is CASSRQGATNEKLFF.

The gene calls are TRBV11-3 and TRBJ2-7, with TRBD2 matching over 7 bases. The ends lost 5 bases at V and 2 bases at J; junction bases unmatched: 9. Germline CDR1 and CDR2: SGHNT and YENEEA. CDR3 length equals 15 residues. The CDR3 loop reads CASSQGRGGTYEQYF. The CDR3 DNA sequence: TGTGCCAGCAGCCAAGGACGGGGAGGGACCTACGAGCAGTACTTC.

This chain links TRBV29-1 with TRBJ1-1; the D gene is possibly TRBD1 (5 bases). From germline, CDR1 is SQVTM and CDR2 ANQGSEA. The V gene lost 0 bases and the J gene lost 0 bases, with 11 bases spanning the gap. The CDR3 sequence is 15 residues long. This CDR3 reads CSVEDRGILNTEAFF. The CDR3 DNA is TGCAGCGTTGAAGATCGGGGGATCCTGAACACTGAAGCTTTCTTT.

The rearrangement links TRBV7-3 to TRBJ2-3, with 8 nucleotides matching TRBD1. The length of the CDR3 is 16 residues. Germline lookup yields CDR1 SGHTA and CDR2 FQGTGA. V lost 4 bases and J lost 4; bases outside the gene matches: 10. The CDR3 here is CASSSGTGVRSDTQYF. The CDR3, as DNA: TGTGCCAGCAGCTCCGGGACAGGCGTGAGGTCAGATACGCAGTATTTT.